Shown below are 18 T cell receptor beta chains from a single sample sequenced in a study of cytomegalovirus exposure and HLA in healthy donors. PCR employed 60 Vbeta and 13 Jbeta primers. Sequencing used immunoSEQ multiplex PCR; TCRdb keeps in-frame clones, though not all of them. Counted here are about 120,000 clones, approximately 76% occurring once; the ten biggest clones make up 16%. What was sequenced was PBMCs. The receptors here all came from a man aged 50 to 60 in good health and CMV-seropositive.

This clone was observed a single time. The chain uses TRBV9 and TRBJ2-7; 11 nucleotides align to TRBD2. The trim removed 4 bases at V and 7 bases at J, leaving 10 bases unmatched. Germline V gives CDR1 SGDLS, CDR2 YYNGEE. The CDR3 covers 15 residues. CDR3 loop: CASSPRTSGRGEQYF. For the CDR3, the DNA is TGTGCCAGCAGCCCTCGGACTAGCGGGCGGGGGGAGCAGTACTTC. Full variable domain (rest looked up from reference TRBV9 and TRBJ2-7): DSGVTQTPKHLITATGQRVTLRCSPRSGDLSVYWYQQSLDQGLQFLIQYYNGEERAKGNILERFSAQQFPDLHSELNLSSLELGDSALYFCASSPRTSGRGEQYFGPGTRLTVT.

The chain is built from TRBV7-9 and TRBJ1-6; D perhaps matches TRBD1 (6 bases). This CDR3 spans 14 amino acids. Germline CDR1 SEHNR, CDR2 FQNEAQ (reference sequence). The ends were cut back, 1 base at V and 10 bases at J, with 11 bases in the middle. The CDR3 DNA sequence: TGTGCCAGCAGCTTAGGGGGGCACGGCTCACCCCTCCACTTT. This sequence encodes CASSLGGHGSPLHF.

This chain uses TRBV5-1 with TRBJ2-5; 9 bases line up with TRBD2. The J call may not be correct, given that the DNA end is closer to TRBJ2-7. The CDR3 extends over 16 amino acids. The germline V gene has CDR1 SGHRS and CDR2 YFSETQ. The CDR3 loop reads CASSFLASGNSYEQYF. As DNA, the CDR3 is TGCGCCAGCAGCTTCTTAGCTAGCGGGAACTCCTACGAGCAGTACTTC.

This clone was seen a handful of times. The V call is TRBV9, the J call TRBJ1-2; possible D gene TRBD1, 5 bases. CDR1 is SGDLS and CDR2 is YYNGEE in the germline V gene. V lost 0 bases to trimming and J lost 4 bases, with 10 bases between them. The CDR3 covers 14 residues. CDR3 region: CASSVEGEGYGYTF. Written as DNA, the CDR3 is TGTGCCAGCAGCGTAGAAGGGGAGGGCTATGGCTACACCTTC.

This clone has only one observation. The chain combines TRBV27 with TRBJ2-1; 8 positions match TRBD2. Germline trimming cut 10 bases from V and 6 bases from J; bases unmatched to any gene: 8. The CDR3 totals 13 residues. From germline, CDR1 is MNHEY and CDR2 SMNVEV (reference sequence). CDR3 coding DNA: TGTGCCACCCGGCGGGGGGCGCTCAATGAGCAGTTCTTC. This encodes CATRRGALNEQFF.

CDR3 residues: CASSVGDGYEQYF. For the CDR3, the DNA is TGTGCCAGCAGCGTAGGCGACGGGTACGAGCAGTACTTC. This chain joins TRBV9 and TRBJ2-7; unclear D gene. The V and J ends lost 0 bases and 4 bases respectively, with 8 bases between them. Germline CDR1 reads SGDLS; CDR2 reads YYNGEE. The CDR3 has 13 amino acids.

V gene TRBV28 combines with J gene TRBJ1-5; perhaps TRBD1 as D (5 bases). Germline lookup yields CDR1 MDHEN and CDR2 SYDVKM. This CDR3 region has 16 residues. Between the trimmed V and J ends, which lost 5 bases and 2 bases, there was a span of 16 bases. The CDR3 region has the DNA TGTGCCAGCAGTAAACACACAGGTAGGGGCAATCAGCCCCAGCATTTT. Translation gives CASSKHTGRGNQPQHF. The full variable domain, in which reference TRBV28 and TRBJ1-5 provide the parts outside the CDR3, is DVKVTQSSRYLVKRTGEKVFLECVQDMDHENMFWYRQDPGLGLRLIYFSYDVKMKEKGDIPEGYSVSREKKERFSLILESASTNQTSMYLCASSKHTGRGNQPQHFGDGTRLSIL.

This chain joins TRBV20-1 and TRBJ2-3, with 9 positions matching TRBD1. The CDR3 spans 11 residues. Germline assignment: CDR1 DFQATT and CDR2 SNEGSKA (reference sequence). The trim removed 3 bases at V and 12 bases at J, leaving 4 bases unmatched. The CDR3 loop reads CSASVGQGQYF. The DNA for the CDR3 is TGCAGTGCTAGTGTGGGACAGGGACAGTATTTT.

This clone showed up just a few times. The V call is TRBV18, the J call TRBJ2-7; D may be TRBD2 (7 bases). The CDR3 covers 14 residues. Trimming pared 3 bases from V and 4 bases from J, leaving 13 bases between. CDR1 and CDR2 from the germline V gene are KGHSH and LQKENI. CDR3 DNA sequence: TGTGCCAGCTCACCGGAGAAGGGGGGGTACGAGCAGTACTTC. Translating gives CASSPEKGGYEQYF.

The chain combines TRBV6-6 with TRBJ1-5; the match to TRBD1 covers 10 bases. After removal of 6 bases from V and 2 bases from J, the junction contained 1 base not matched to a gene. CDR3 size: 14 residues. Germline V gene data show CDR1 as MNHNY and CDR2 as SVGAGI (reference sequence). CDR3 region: CASSGQGGNQPQHF. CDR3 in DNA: TGTGCCAGCAGCGGACAGGGGGGCAATCAGCCCCAGCATTTT.

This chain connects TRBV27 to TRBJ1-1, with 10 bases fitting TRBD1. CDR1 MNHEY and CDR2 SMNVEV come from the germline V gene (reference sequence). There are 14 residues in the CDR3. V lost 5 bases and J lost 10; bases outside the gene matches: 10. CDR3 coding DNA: TGTGCCAGCAGTCGGACAGGGGGAGGTCCCCGAGCTTTCTTT. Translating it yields CASSRTGGGPRAFF.

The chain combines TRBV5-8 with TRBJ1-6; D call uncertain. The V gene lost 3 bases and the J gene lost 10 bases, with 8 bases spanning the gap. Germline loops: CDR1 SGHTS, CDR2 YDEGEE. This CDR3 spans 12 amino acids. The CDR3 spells CASSWQWSPLHF. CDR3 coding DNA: TGTGCCAGCAGCTGGCAGTGGTCACCCCTCCACTTT.

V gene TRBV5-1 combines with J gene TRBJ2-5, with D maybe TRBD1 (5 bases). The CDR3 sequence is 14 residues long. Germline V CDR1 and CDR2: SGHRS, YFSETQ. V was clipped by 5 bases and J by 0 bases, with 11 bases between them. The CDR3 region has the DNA TGCGCCAGCAGAGGTGGGGCAGACCAAGAGACCCAGTACTTC. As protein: CASRGGADQETQYF.

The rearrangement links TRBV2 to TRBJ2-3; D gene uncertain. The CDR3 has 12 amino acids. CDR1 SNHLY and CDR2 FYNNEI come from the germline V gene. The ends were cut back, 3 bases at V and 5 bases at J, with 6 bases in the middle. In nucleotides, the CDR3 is TGTGCCAGCAGTGACCCGGGAGATACGCAGTATTTT. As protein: CASSDPGDTQYF.

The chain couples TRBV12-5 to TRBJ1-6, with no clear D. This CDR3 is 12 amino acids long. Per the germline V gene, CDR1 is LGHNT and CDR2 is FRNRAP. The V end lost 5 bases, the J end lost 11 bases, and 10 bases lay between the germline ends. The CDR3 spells CASGIESTPLHF. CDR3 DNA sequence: TGTGCTAGTGGTATAGAATCTACACCCCTCCACTTT.

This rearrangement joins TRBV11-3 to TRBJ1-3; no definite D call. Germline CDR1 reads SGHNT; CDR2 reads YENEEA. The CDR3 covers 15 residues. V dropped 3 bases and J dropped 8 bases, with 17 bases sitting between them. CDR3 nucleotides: TGTGCCAGCAGCTTTATGCAACCTCCGTCGGACACCATATATTTT. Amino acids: CASSFMQPPSDTIYF.

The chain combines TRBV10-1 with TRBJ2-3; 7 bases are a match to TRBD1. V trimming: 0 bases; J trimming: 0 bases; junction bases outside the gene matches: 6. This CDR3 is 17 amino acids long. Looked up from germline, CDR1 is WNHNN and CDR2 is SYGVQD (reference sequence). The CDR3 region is CASSESWGTASTDTQYF. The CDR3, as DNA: TGCGCCAGCAGTGAGTCTTGGGGGACAGCTAGCACAGATACGCAGTATTTT.

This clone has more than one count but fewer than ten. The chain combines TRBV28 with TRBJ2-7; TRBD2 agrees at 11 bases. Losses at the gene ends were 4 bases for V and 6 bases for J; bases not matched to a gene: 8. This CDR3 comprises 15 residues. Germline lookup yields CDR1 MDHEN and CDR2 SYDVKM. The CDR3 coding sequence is TGTGCCAGCAGTTCACTAGCGGGAGACGTGGGCGAGCAGTACTTC. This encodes CASSSLAGDVGEQYF.